The following is a T cell receptor (beta chain) sequence with its context. Its antigen is as yet unknown. This sample is part of a study of graft-versus-host responses after intestinal transplantation. In the study overall: Transplants given to recipients were multivisceral, liver-intestinal, or isolated intestinal. Each recipient received anti-thymocyte globulin induction, then tacrolimus and steroids for 2 to 3 years.

The data were produced by immunoSEQ multiplex PCR, yet TCRdb's version contains in-frame clones alone and is incomplete. The sample carries roughly 70,000 clones, 84% recorded once. Study results and limitations: GvH clone levels peaked in circulation, and this peak was associated with early post-transplant HvG declines. Researchers found GvH clones in recipient marrow, and some showed up first in ileum or blood.

V lost 6 bases to trimming and J lost 7 bases, with 14 bases between them. This CDR3 has 13 residues. Germline assignment: CDR1 MNHNY and CDR2 SVGAGI (reference sequence). The gene calls are TRBV6-6 and TRBJ2-3; D may be TRBD2 (5 bases). The sequenced sample was unstimulated CD4+ T cells sorted from spleen or lymph node cells, obtained before transplant. This clonotype was obtained from a human donor who was the organ donor for an intestinal transplant. For the CDR3, the DNA is TGTGCCAGCAGCTCTGGAGCCGGGAATACGCAGTATTTT. It yields the protein CASSSGAGNTQYF.